This TCR beta chain was obtained from a study of response to subunit inactivated influenza vaccine. Overall study results and limits: Authors suggested each seasonal flu vaccination may recruit only limited numbers of new T cells.

Germline V gene lookup returns CDR1 SGHTA and CDR2 FQGNSA. The V end lost 2 bases, the J end lost 1 base, and 10 bases lay between the germline ends. The CDR3 contains 15 residues. Each CDR3 protein gets one entry after TCRdb re-called the RT-PCR reads with MiXCR. The top ten clones hold 1.5% to 2% of a sample with hundreds of thousands of distinct CDR3 sequences, less than 30% of them seen once. There are a few counts of this clonotype. The antigen remains undetermined. The origin of this receptor is a man in his fifties or sixties who received an inactivated influenza vaccine. The sample consisted of CD4+ T cells sorted from PBMCs, taken less than 6 days after vaccination. The chain uses TRBV7-2 and TRBJ2-3; D is possibly TRBD1 or TRBD2 (5 bases each). Here the CDR3 DNA reads TGTGCCAGCAGCTTAAATCAGGGAGGCACAGATACGCAGTATTTT. This gives the protein CASSLNQGGTDTQYF. Filled out from reference TRBV7-2 and TRBJ2-3, the complete variable domain reads GAGVSQSPSNKVTEKGKDVELRCDPISGHTALYWYRQSLGQGLEFLIYFQGNSAPDKSGLPSDRFSAERTGGSVSTLTIQRTQQEDSAVYLCASSLNQGGTDTQYFGPGTRLTVL.